This T cell receptor (beta chain) was identified in a study of T-cell memory formation after mild COVID-19. Study results and caveats: Contracting clones from day 15 to 85 showed balanced CD4/CD8; later expanders favored CD4+.

The CDR3 loop spans 15 amino acids. V was shortened by 6 bases and J by 2 bases, with 15 bases between the two germline ends. This clonotype was detected a few times. What it recognizes is unknown. Employing constant-segment primers, 5'RACE generated TCR alpha and TCR beta cDNA libraries bearing sample barcodes and UMIs. TCRdb reprocessed the 5' RACE reads with MiXCR, giving one entry per CDR3 protein. The table has nearly 250,000 distinct CDR3 sequences, less than 20% seen once; the top ten hold 2.1%. This receptor was obtained from an adult woman who had mild COVID-19 (a few samples of this study predate the infection). Cell type and time point are not known. Specimen: PBMCs or a T cell subset sorted from them (not recorded which). The chain is built from TRBV12-3 or TRBV12-4 and TRBJ2-3, with D possibly TRBD1 on 6 matching bases. Written as DNA, the CDR3 is TGTGCCAGCAGATTCTCAGGGGCCCCCACAGATACGCAGTATTTT. Encoded protein: CASRFSGAPTDTQYF.